The next 3 T cell receptor beta chains were all read from a single sample in a study of blood T cell repertoires in COVID-19. Produced via immunoSEQ multiplex PCR; TCRdb's table is partial and in-frame only. The sample has approximately 50,000 clones; more than 70% are singletons. Sequencing was done on a sample of peripheral blood. These receptors came from a human donor in a cohort sampled during active COVID-19.

The chain has TRBV7-2 and TRBJ2-7; possibly TRBD1 for D (5 bases). This CDR3 region has 12 residues. From germline, CDR1 is SGHTA and CDR2 FQGNSA. V was shortened by 6 bases and J by 2 bases, with 8 bases between the two germline ends. This chain's CDR3 is CASSLDTYEQYF. CDR3 DNA sequence: TGTGCCAGCAGTTTGGACACCTACGAGCAGTACTTC.

This chain links TRBV5-1 with TRBJ1-3; possibly TRBD1 for D (5 bases). The CDR3 sequence is 15 residues long. The V gene lost 0 bases and the J gene lost 0 bases, with 7 bases spanning the gap. Germline V gene data show CDR1 as SGHRS and CDR2 as YFSETQ. The CDR3 nucleotides read TGCGCCAGCAGCTTGGACGGACACTCTGGAAACACCATATATTTT. Its translation is CASSLDGHSGNTIYF.

The gene calls are TRBV6-5 and TRBJ2-6; D not certain. This CDR3 has 15 amino acids. V shed 2 bases and J shed 4 bases, with 9 bases lying between them. The germline CDR1 and CDR2 sequences are MNHEY and SVGAGI. CDR3 sequence reads: CASSYEALGANVLTF. DNA for the CDR3: TGTGCCAGCAGTTACGAAGCTCTGGGGGCCAACGTCCTGACTTTC.